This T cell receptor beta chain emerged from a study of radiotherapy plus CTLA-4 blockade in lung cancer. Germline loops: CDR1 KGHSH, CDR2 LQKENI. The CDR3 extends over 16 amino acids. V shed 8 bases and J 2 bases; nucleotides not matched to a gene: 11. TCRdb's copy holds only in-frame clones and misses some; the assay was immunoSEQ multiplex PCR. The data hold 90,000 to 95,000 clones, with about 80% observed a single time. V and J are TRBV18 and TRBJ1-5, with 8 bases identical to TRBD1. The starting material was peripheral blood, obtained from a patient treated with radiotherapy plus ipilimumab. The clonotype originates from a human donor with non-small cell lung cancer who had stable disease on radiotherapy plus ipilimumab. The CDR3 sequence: CASTPGQGGGNQPQHF. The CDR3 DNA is TGTGCCAGCACCCCCGGACAGGGCGGTGGCAATCAGCCCCAGCATTTT.